These T cell receptor beta chains were read from a single sample in a study of post-analysis software for immune sequencing data. MiXCR, run by TCRdb on the PCR reads, gives a single entry per CDR3 protein. The table lists 500,000 to 600,000 distinct CDR3 sequences, roughly 45% of them singletons. The material sequenced was blood. These receptors were obtained from a girl between 5 and 17 years old with multiple sclerosis. The CDR3 runs from the conserved cysteine through the conserved F or W. The D gene is left open where the match is weak. The listing skips clone size in some rows; elsewhere it reads once, few, many or a size class.

d_gene	v_gene	abundance	j_gene	CDR3nt	CDR3aa
-	TRBV24-1	few	TRBJ2-5	TGTGCCACCAGTGATGCGTACAGAGAGCAGTACTTC	CATSDAYREQYF
TRBD2	TRBV6-1	-	TRBJ2-7	TGTTCTTCGGGAGGCCACTCCTACGAGCAGTACTTC	CSSGGHSYEQYF
TRBD2	TRBV12-3/TRBV12-4	-	TRBJ2-1	TGTGCCAGCAGTCCAGGGACTAGCGGGAGTGGGACCTACAATGAGCAGTTCTTC	CASSPGTSGSGTYNEQFF
TRBD1	TRBV20-1	-	TRBJ2-1	TGCAGTGCTAGACGTCCGACAGGGGTCAATGAGCAGTTCTTC	CSARRPTGVNEQFF
-	TRBV6-2/TRBV6-3	-	TRBJ2-7	TGTGCCAGCAGTTCCATCGGACAGCCCTACGAGCAGTACTTC	CASSSIGQPYEQYF
-	TRBV6-6	-	TRBJ1-4	TGTGCCAGCAGTAAGAACGGGGTGTCCCCTACTGATGAAAAACTGTTTTTT	CASSKNGVSPTDEKLFF
-	TRBV4-2	-	TRBJ2-1	TGTGCCAGCAGCCAAGAGCCCCTGACCTACAATGAGCAGTTCTTC	CASSQEPLTYNEQFF
-	TRBV6-5	-	TRBJ2-7	TGTGCCAGCAGTTACTCACTAGCCATGATCTACGAGCAGTACTTC	CASSYSLAMIYEQYF
-	TRBV6-6	-	TRBJ2-7	TGTGCCAGCAGTGACCTTCCGGCCTACGAGCAGTACTTC	CASSDLPAYEQYF
-	TRBV20-1	-	TRBJ2-6	TGCAGTGCTAGACCGGCTTCTGGGGCCAACGTCCTGACTTTC	CSARPASGANVLTF
-	TRBV2	-	TRBJ1-1	TGTGCCAGCAGTGAAGCAGACTCCATTGGAGCTTTCTTT	CASSEADSIGAFF
TRBD1	TRBV28	-	TRBJ2-7	TGTGCCAGCAGCTCCCCCCAGGCGTCAGGGGGCGAGCAGTACTTC	CASSSPQASGGEQYF
-	TRBV5-1	few	TRBJ1-1	TGCGCCAGCAGTTGGACCGGGGACATAGCTTTCTTT	CASSWTGDIAFF
TRBD1	TRBV12-3/TRBV12-4	few	TRBJ2-3	TGTGCCAGTACGCCGGGACAGGGAACGCAGTATTTT	CASTPGQGTQYF